This TCR beta chain is from a study of blood T cell repertoires in COVID-19. Study summary: Samples taken during acute and convalescent COVID-19 were collected in the United States, Italy and Spain.

The CDR3 contains 12 residues. CDR1 LGHDT and CDR2 YNNKEL come from the germline V gene (reference sequence). For this clone: An end of the junction differs from the germline gene, which may be a read error.

Under the authors' procedure: Reference gene primer amplification in the assay estimated nucleated cell counts. Measured with immunoSEQ multiplex PCR; TCRdb has only the in-frame clones, and not every one. D and trimming come from the DNA, and the V and J calls and clone size come from that table. The table records about 80,000 clones, about four fifths of them present only once. V is TRBV3-1 (or the pseudogene TRBV3-2) and J is TRBJ2-7, with a weak D call TRBD1 (5 bases). Sequencing was carried out using peripheral blood. This TCR came from a woman in her thirties or forties with active or convalescent COVID-19. CDR3 residues: CASSQDSYEQYF. The CDR3 bases are TGTGCCAGCAGTCAAGACAGCTACGAGCAGTACTTC.